A selection of T cell receptor beta chains follows, all from one sample in a study of cytomegalovirus exposure and HLA in healthy donors. Libraries were prepared by immunoSEQ multiplex PCR; TCRdb keeps only in-frame clonotypes and omits some of them. The sample holds 150,000 to 200,000 clones, 80% to 90% seen once. Sequences were obtained from PBMCs. These receptor sequences come from a man aged 18 to 29 in good health and CMV-seropositive. CDR3s include the opening cysteine and the closing phenylalanine or tryptophan. Each record gives: CDR3 length, V gene, J gene, CDR3 protein.

CDR3 length: 17
V gene: TRBV5-1
J gene: TRBJ2-7
CDR3 protein: CASSLDGTDLRRYEQYF

CDR3 length: 16
V gene: TRBV2
J gene: TRBJ1-2
CDR3 protein: CASSAGTGTIPIGYTF

CDR3 length: 15
V gene: TRBV11-2
J gene: TRBJ2-7
CDR3 protein: CASSPGTGFPYEQYF

CDR3 length: 15
V gene: TRBV6-1
J gene: TRBJ1-5
CDR3 protein: CASSAGQGMGQPQHF

CDR3 length: 15
V gene: TRBV12-2
J gene: TRBJ2-7
CDR3 protein: CASRCLGQVFYEQYF

CDR3 length: 14
V gene: TRBV18
J gene: TRBJ2-7
CDR3 protein: CASSPLQFEGEQYF

CDR3 length: 14
V gene: TRBV28
J gene: TRBJ1-1
CDR3 protein: CASSLPRVNTEAFF

CDR3 length: 19
V gene: TRBV19
J gene: TRBJ1-5
CDR3 protein: CASSIRGQGADYSNQPQHF

CDR3 length: 11
V gene: TRBV20-1
J gene: TRBJ2-7
CDR3 protein: CSARVFDEQYF

CDR3 length: 17
V gene: TRBV28
J gene: TRBJ1-3
CDR3 protein: CASSLGGRGARGNTIYF

CDR3 length: 17
V gene: TRBV15
J gene: TRBJ1-2
CDR3 protein: CATSRGGDRGATNGYTF

CDR3 length: 13
V gene: TRBV6-5
J gene: TRBJ2-4
CDR3 protein: CATSSILGNIQYF

CDR3 length: 13
V gene: TRBV9
J gene: TRBJ2-1
CDR3 protein: CASSVALNNEQFF

CDR3 length: 13
V gene: TRBV6-1
J gene: TRBJ2-5
CDR3 protein: CASSDGWAETQYF

CDR3 length: 16
V gene: TRBV15
J gene: TRBJ2-3
CDR3 protein: CATSRARGLESDTQYF

CDR3 length: 20
V gene: TRBV5-5
J gene: TRBJ1-6
CDR3 protein: CASSLRLQGDRASHNSPLHF

CDR3 length: 15
V gene: TRBV9
J gene: TRBJ2-7
CDR3 protein: CASSTRTGPSTEQYF

CDR3 length: 16
V gene: TRBV4-1
J gene: TRBJ2-6
CDR3 protein: CASSQDRASGANVLTF

CDR3 length: 16
V gene: TRBV19
J gene: TRBJ2-7
CDR3 protein: CASSIRGQGATYEQYF

CDR3 length: 17
V gene: TRBV7-9
J gene: TRBJ2-2
CDR3 protein: CASSPSAGRGDTGELFF

CDR3 length: 17
V gene: TRBV6-1
J gene: TRBJ2-7
CDR3 protein: CASSEGGTEFFRYEQYF

CDR3 length: 14
V gene: TRBV18
J gene: TRBJ1-4
CDR3 protein: CASSRPREGEKLFF

CDR3 length: 13
V gene: TRBV14
J gene: TRBJ1-1
CDR3 protein: CASSQWSGTEAFF

CDR3 length: 14
V gene: TRBV5-1
J gene: TRBJ1-1
CDR3 protein: CASSLPSQGTEAFF

CDR3 length: 10
V gene: TRBV29-1
J gene: TRBJ2-1
CDR3 protein: CSGTGTEQFF

CDR3 length: 14
V gene: TRBV10-3
J gene: TRBJ2-3
CDR3 protein: CAISWDRDTDTQYF

CDR3 length: 13
V gene: TRBV19
J gene: TRBJ1-1
CDR3 protein: CASSEVGREETFF

CDR3 length: 14
V gene: TRBV2
J gene: TRBJ1-1
CDR3 protein: CASRSDRGRTEAFF

CDR3 length: 14
V gene: TRBV7-8
J gene: TRBJ2-3
CDR3 protein: CASSPGTATDTQYF

CDR3 length: 15
V gene: TRBV13
J gene: TRBJ2-2
CDR3 protein: CASSLAGRNTGELFF

CDR3 length: 13
V gene: TRBV7-3
J gene: TRBJ1-1
CDR3 protein: CASSPTGNTEAFF

CDR3 length: 17
V gene: TRBV18
J gene: TRBJ1-2
CDR3 protein: CASSLVDGGQANYGYTF

CDR3 length: 15
V gene: TRBV7-2
J gene: TRBJ2-7
CDR3 protein: CASSPLTGGPYEQYF

CDR3 length: 16
V gene: TRBV19
J gene: TRBJ1-1
CDR3 protein: CASSDQVTELDTEAFF

CDR3 length: 16
V gene: TRBV5-1
J gene: TRBJ2-3
CDR3 protein: CASSLVQAGRPDTQYF

CDR3 length: 14
V gene: TRBV25-1
J gene: TRBJ1-6
CDR3 protein: CASSDRQYNSPLHF

CDR3 length: 13
V gene: TRBV6-1
J gene: TRBJ2-7
CDR3 protein: CASIQTGFYEQYF

CDR3 length: 14
V gene: TRBV7-7
J gene: TRBJ2-3
CDR3 protein: CASRTGFSTDTQYF

CDR3 length: 14
V gene: TRBV7-9
J gene: TRBJ1-2
CDR3 protein: CASSYRTGGYGYTF

CDR3 length: 15
V gene: TRBV18
J gene: TRBJ1-5
CDR3 protein: CASSQGTVGNQPQHF

CDR3 length: 15
V gene: TRBV4-1
J gene: TRBJ2-7
CDR3 protein: CASSPTGMAYYEQYF

CDR3 length: 17
V gene: TRBV6-1
J gene: TRBJ2-1
CDR3 protein: CASSELAGGTSYNEQFF

CDR3 length: 13
V gene: TRBV5-4
J gene: TRBJ1-2
CDR3 protein: CASRNPGPVGYTF

CDR3 length: 15
V gene: TRBV27
J gene: TRBJ2-1
CDR3 protein: CASSPDSLSYNEQFF

CDR3 length: 14
V gene: TRBV4-3
J gene: TRBJ2-7
CDR3 protein: CASSQDGVSYEQYF

CDR3 length: 15
V gene: TRBV6-5
J gene: TRBJ2-5
CDR3 protein: CASSYYGLAGETQYF

CDR3 length: 15
V gene: TRBV7-9
J gene: TRBJ2-2
CDR3 protein: CASSPPGQGTGELFF

CDR3 length: 14
V gene: TRBV5-4
J gene: TRBJ1-1
CDR3 protein: CASSLDSLNTEAFF

CDR3 length: 15
V gene: TRBV28
J gene: TRBJ1-2
CDR3 protein: CASGLLGGANYGYTF

CDR3 length: 16
V gene: TRBV5-5
J gene: TRBJ2-4
CDR3 protein: CASSLVTGQGQNIQYF

CDR3 length: 14
V gene: TRBV5-1
J gene: TRBJ2-5
CDR3 protein: CASSFGTGGETQYF

CDR3 length: 15
V gene: TRBV19
J gene: TRBJ2-1
CDR3 protein: CASSIGGGPNNEQFF